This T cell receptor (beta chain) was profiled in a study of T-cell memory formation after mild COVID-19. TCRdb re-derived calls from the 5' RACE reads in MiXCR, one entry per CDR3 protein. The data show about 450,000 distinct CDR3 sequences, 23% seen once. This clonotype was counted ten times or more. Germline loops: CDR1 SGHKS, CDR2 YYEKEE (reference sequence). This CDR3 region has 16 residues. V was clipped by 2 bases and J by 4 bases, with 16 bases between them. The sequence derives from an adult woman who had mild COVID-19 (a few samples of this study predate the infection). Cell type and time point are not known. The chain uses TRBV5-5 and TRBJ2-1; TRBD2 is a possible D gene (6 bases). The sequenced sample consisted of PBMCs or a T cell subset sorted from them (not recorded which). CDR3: CASSLTSTRGYNEQFF. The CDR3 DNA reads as TGTGCCAGCAGCTTAACTTCGACTAGAGGATACAATGAGCAGTTCTTC. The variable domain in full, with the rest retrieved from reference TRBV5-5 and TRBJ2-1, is DAGVTQSPTHLIKTRGQQVTLRCSPISGHKSVSWYQQVLGQGPQFIFQYYEKEERGRGNFPDRFSARQFPNYSSELNVNALLLGDSALYLCASSLTSTRGYNEQFFGPGTRLTVL.